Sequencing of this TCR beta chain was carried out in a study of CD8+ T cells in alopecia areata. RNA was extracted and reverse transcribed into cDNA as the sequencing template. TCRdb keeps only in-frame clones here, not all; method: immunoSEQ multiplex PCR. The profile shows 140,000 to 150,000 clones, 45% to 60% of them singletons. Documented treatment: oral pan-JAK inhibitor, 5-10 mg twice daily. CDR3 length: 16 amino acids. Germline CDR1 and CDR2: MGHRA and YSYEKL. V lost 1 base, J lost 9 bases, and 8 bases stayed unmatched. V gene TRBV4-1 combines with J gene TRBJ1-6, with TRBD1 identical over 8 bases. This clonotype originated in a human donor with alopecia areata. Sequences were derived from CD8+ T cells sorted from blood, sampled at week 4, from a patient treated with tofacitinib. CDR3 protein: CASSQVGRDRSSPLHF. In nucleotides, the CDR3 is TGCGCCAGCAGCCAAGTCGGCCGGGACAGGAGTTCACCCCTCCACTTT.